What follows are 25 T cell receptor beta chains derived from one specimen sequenced in a study of blood T cell repertoires in COVID-19. Here immunoSEQ multiplex PCR was the method, and the copy in TCRdb shows in-frame clones only, minus some. The data contain 150,000 to 200,000 clones, roughly four fifths of them singletons. Sequenced sample: peripheral blood. These receptor sequences come from a woman between 70 and 85 years old with COVID-19, enrolled during active disease.

J is TRBJ2-3 and V is TRBV30; TRBD2 matches at 11 bases. This CDR3 spans 14 amino acids. The germline CDR1 and CDR2 sequences are GTSNPN and SVGIG (reference sequence). Losses at the gene ends were 5 bases for V and 7 bases for J; bases not matched to a gene: 8. CDR3 loop: CAWDRLAGGNTQYF. Here the CDR3 DNA reads TGTGCCTGGGATAGGCTAGCGGGAGGAAATACGCAGTATTTT.

The chain has TRBV18 and TRBJ1-3, with D possibly TRBD1 on 6 matching bases. V lost 6 bases and J lost 8, with 20 bases in between. This CDR3 is 15 amino acids long. Per the germline V gene, CDR1 is KGHSH and CDR2 is LQKENI. DNA for the CDR3: TGTGCCAGCTCGGGGGGGGCAGAAGAAGTGGACACCATATATTTT. As protein: CASSGGAEEVDTIYF.

The rearrangement joins TRBV2 to TRBJ2-3, with TRBD2 as a possible D gene (5 bases). The germline gives CDR1 SNHLY, CDR2 FYNNEI. The V end lost 6 bases, the J end lost 1 base, and 8 bases lay between the germline ends. The CDR3 is made up of 13 amino acids. CDR3 protein: CASRARGTDTQYF. The CDR3 region has the DNA TGTGCCAGCAGGGCGCGGGGCACAGATACGCAGTATTTT.

The chain carries TRBV28 and TRBJ2-3, with 10 nucleotides matching TRBD2. The CDR3 length is 16 residues. The V gene's germline CDR1 is MDHEN and CDR2 SYDVKM. Germline trimming cut 5 bases from V and 6 bases from J; bases unmatched to any gene: 11. The CDR3: CASSLAGALPGDTQYF. Written as DNA, the CDR3 is TGTGCCAGCAGTCTAGCGGGAGCCCTACCTGGGGATACGCAGTATTTT. Drawing the rest from reference TRBV28 and TRBJ2-3, the complete variable domain is DVKVTQSSRYLVKRTGEKVFLECVQDMDHENMFWYRQDPGLGLRLIYFSYDVKMKEKGDIPEGYSVSREKKERFSLILESASTNQTSMYLCASSLAGALPGDTQYFGPGTRLTVL.

The V gene is TRBV29-1, the J gene TRBJ2-5; TRBD2 might be the D (5 bases). This CDR3 spans 10 amino acids. Germline assignment: CDR1 SQVTM and CDR2 ANQGSEA. Trimming removed 6 bases from V and 5 bases from J, with 7 bases in between. This CDR3 is CSVRDETQYF. CDR3 DNA sequence: TGCAGCGTCCGGGATGAGACCCAGTACTTC.

The chain uses TRBV10-3 and TRBJ1-6; D remains unclear. The CDR3 contains 15 residues. V shed 4 bases and J shed 8 bases, with 15 bases lying between them. Germline-derived CDR1 and CDR2 are ENHRY and SYGVKD. CDR3 nucleotide sequence: TGTGCCATCAGTGGGGGAGTTGGTAGGGATTCACCCCTCCACTTT. This encodes CAISGGVGRDSPLHF.

This chain links TRBV19 with TRBJ2-3; possible D gene TRBD1, 7 bases. CDR1 and CDR2 (germline): LNHDA, SQIVND (reference sequence). Between the trimmed V and J ends, which lost 3 bases and 3 bases, there was a span of 16 bases. CDR3 length: 16 residues. CDR3 amino acids: CASSMVTGRPTDTQYF. The CDR3 DNA follows: TGTGCCAGTAGTATGGTGACAGGGAGGCCAACAGATACGCAGTATTTT.

The CDR3 DNA reads as TGTGCCAGCAGCCAAGGAGGGACTAGCGGGATCGCTTCCTGGGAGACCCAGTACTTC. Protein product: CASSQGGTSGIASWETQYF. The chain is built from TRBV4-2 and TRBJ2-5; 13 bases line up with TRBD2. V trimming: 1 base; J trimming: 5 bases; junction bases outside the gene matches: 13. The CDR3 covers 19 residues. Germline CDR1 reads LGHNA; CDR2 reads YNFKEQ.

The gene calls are TRBV6-1 and TRBJ1-6; D is perhaps TRBD1 (6 bases). The germline CDR1 and CDR2 sequences are MNHNS and SASEGT. This CDR3 comprises 17 residues. V was cut by 3 bases and J by 3 bases, with 15 bases left in between. CDR3 nucleotide sequence: TGTGCCAGCAGTGAGGACCCCGACAGGAGCTATAATTCACCCCTCCACTTT. Encoded protein: CASSEDPDRSYNSPLHF.

The genes are TRBV24-1 and TRBJ2-1, with 13 bases fitting TRBD2. The V gene end was trimmed by 9 bases and the J gene end by 6 bases; junction bases not matched to a gene: 16. The CDR3 sequence is 18 residues long. Germline-derived CDR1 and CDR2 are KGHDR and SFDVKD. The CDR3 loop is CATLGTPRTSGGFNEQFF. In nucleotides, the CDR3 is TGTGCCACCCTTGGGACACCCCGGACTAGCGGGGGTTTCAATGAGCAGTTCTTC.

This clone has a single count. This rearrangement joins TRBV15 to TRBJ2-1; D remains ambiguous. The V end lost 0 bases, the J end lost 5 bases, and 14 bases lay between the germline ends. Germline V CDR1 and CDR2: LNHNV, YYDKDF (reference sequence). The CDR3 is 16 residues long. The CDR3 is CATSRDLRVRDNEQFF. As DNA, the CDR3 is TGTGCCACCAGCAGAGATTTACGGGTACGTGACAATGAGCAGTTCTTC.

This chain connects TRBV3-1 (or the pseudogene TRBV3-2) to TRBJ2-1; 10 nucleotides match TRBD2. After removal of 2 bases from V and 8 bases from J, the junction contained 30 bases not matched to a gene. The germline CDR1 and CDR2 sequences are LGHDT and YNNKEL (reference sequence). The CDR3 extends over 23 amino acids. CDR3 region: CASSQTGSSGSSLTCQRLDEQFF. CDR3 nucleotide sequence: TGTGCCAGCAGCCAAACAGGTTCTAGCGGGAGTTCCCTAACGTGCCAAAGGTTGGATGAGCAGTTCTTC.

J is TRBJ2-7 and V is TRBV2, with D perhaps matching TRBD1 (5 bases). Germline V gene lookup returns CDR1 SNHLY and CDR2 FYNNEI. Trimming cost V 4 bases and J 7 bases, with 23 bases left between them. This CDR3 spans 16 amino acids. CDR3 sequence: CASSVRRAAQVGEQYF. CDR3 DNA sequence: TGTGCCAGCAGTGTTAGACGAGCAGCACAGGTCGGGGAGCAGTACTTC.

As DNA, the CDR3 is TGTGCCAGCAGCGTAGACCCGGACAGGGGAGAGGCTTTCTTT. This translates into CASSVDPDRGEAFF. J is TRBJ1-1 and V is TRBV9, with 9 bases matching TRBD1. Germline V lookup: CDR1 SGDLS, CDR2 YYNGEE. With V trimmed by 0 bases and J by 11 bases, 8 bases remained unmatched. There are 14 residues in the CDR3.

The rearrangement links TRBV29-1 to TRBJ1-1, with D unresolved. CDR3 length equals 13 residues. V gave up 0 bases and J gave up 0 bases, with 5 bases separating them. The germline CDR1 and CDR2 sequences are SQVTM and ANQGSEA. CDR3 in DNA: TGCAGCGTTGAAGACTTCCTGAACACTGAAGCTTTCTTT. Translation: CSVEDFLNTEAFF.

The J gene is TRBJ2-5, the V gene TRBV4-3, with D hard to call. This CDR3 has 14 amino acids. Per germline, CDR1 LGHNA and CDR2 YSLEER. V was cut by 0 bases and J by 4 bases, with 9 bases left in between. The CDR3 loop reads CASSQDWSAETQYF. CDR3 in DNA: TGCGCCAGCAGCCAAGATTGGAGTGCAGAGACCCAGTACTTC.

V and J are TRBV9 and TRBJ1-6, with D tentatively TRBD1 (6 bases). Germline CDR1 SGDLS, CDR2 YYNGEE. With 2 bases removed from V and 10 bases from J, the gap between germline ends came to 16 bases. This CDR3 comprises 15 residues. The CDR3 nucleotides read TGTGCCAGCAGCGTGACGGGGGGCTGGGACTCACCCCTCCACTTT. It encodes CASSVTGGWDSPLHF.

The gene calls are TRBV3-1 (or the pseudogene TRBV3-2) and TRBJ2-4; 7 nucleotides agree with TRBD2. Germline CDR1 is LGHDT and CDR2 is YNNKEL (reference sequence). J gave up 8 bases and V 2 bases, and 12 bases lay outside the gene matches. CDR3 size: 16 residues. This chain's CDR3 is CASSQSLLVSGDIQYF. The CDR3 region has the DNA TGTGCCAGCAGCCAATCCCTCTTGGTAAGCGGGGACATTCAGTACTTC.

As to this clone: The sample contains more than one DNA sequence encoding this CDR3. The chain links TRBV29-1 to TRBJ1-2; the D gene is possibly TRBD1 (5 bases). Trimming shortened V by 3 bases and J by 3 bases, and 8 bases separated the two germline ends. CDR1 is SQVTM and CDR2 is ANQGSEA in the germline V gene. The CDR3 is 12 residues long. The CDR3 DNA follows: TGCAGCGTTGATCGGGGGGACTATGGCTACACCTTC. Protein sequence: CSVDRGDYGYTF.

The chain is built from TRBV7-2 and TRBJ1-6; 7 bases align to TRBD1. V lost 1 base, J lost 12 bases, and 9 bases stayed unmatched. Germline loops: CDR1 SGHTA, CDR2 FQGNSA. This CDR3 spans 15 amino acids. The CDR3 nucleotides read TGTGCCAGCAGCTTAGGTCCGACAGGGCAGGTACCCCTCCACTTT. Its protein is CASSLGPTGQVPLHF.

This clone was detected once. The chain carries TRBV29-1 and TRBJ2-7, with D tentatively TRBD2 (6 bases). V lost 6 bases and J 0 bases, leaving 12 bases between the germline ends. Germline V CDR1 and CDR2: SQVTM, ANQGSEA. The CDR3 runs to 13 residues. In nucleotides, the CDR3 is TGCAGCGTCTCCGGGACTTCCTCCTACGAGCAGTACTTC. Amino acid sequence: CSVSGTSSYEQYF.

V and J are TRBV5-6 and TRBJ1-3; 7 bases map to TRBD1. The CDR3 contains 16 residues. Germline CDR1 reads SGHDT; CDR2 reads YYEEEE. The V segment lost 2 bases and the J segment 0 bases; nucleotides outside the gene matches: 5. The CDR3 region is CASSFDRAISGNTIYF. The CDR3 DNA reads TGTGCCAGCAGCTTTGACAGGGCAATCTCTGGAAACACCATATATTTT.

J is TRBJ2-3 and V is TRBV7-2, with D possibly matching TRBD1 (6 bases). Trimming stripped 0 bases from V and 0 bases from J, with 10 bases between. The CDR3 has 16 residues. The germline V gene encodes CDR1 SGHTA and CDR2 FQGNSA. The CDR3 DNA reads as TGTGCCAGCAGCTTAGCCCCGGACAGAAGCACAGATACGCAGTATTTT. It encodes CASSLAPDRSTDTQYF.

V usage is TRBV28 and J usage is TRBJ2-2; D might be TRBD2 (6 bases). Trimming stripped 3 bases from V and 4 bases from J, with 21 bases between. Germline V gives CDR1 MDHEN, CDR2 SYDVKM. The CDR3 covers 18 residues. For the CDR3, the DNA is TGTGCCAGCAGTTTCCGGGAGTCTAATATTAGGGCCACCGGGGAGCTGTTTTTT. Translating it yields CASSFRESNIRATGELFF.

This clone was observed once. V gene TRBV15 combines with J gene TRBJ1-5; no firm D call. The V gene lost 6 bases and the J gene lost 1 base, with 13 bases spanning the gap. The germline CDR1 and CDR2 sequences are LNHNV and YYDKDF (reference sequence). This CDR3 is built from 15 residues. CDR3 in amino acids: CATSSDRLSNQPQHF. The CDR3, as DNA: TGTGCCACCAGTAGCGACCGTTTAAGCAATCAGCCCCAGCATTTT.